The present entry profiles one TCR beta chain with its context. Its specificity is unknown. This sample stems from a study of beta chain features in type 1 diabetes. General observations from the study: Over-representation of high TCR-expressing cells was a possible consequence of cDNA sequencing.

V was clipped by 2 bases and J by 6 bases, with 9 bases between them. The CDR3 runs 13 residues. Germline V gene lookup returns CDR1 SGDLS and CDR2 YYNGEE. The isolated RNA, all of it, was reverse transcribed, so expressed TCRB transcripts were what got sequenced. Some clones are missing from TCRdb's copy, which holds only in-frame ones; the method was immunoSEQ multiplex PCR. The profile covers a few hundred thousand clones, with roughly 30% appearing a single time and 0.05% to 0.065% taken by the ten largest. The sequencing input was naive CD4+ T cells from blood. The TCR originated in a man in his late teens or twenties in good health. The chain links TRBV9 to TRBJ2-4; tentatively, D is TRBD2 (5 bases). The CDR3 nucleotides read TGTGCCAGCAGCGTTGAGGGCGGAAACATTCAGTACTTC. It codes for CASSVEGGNIQYF.